This T cell receptor beta chain was found in a study of T cell repertoires in ileal Crohn's disease. Overall study context: About half received postoperative treatment, some 11 with thiopurines and 15 to 20 anti-TNF. Study-level results: Clonal expansions were more frequent in active smokers than non-smokers at surgery.

The CDR3 is made up of 14 amino acids. V lost 1 base and J lost 8; bases outside the gene matches: 7. The germline V gene has CDR1 SGHTA and CDR2 FQGNSA. Eligibility required adulthood, ileal or ileocolonic Crohn's disease and indicated ileocolonic resection. As regards this clone: Its antigen is still unknown.

Produced via immunoSEQ multiplex PCR; TCRdb's table is partial and in-frame only. The data contain 13,000 to 15,000 clones, 87% of them singletons. V is TRBV7-2 and J is TRBJ1-2; 7 nucleotides align to TRBD1. The clonotype was recovered from an adult with Crohn's disease. The sequencing sample was made of ileal tissue. The CDR3 DNA is TGTGCCAGCAGCTTAGTGGAGGGGGCGGAGGGCTACACCTTC. Its protein is CASSLVEGAEGYTF.